A selection of T cell receptor beta chains follows, all from one sample in a study of technical replicates of blood from a handful of donors. Profiled with immunoSEQ multiplex PCR; TCRdb holds only in-frame clones, not every one. The repertoire includes 65,000 to 80,000 clones, around 96% of them detected once, and roughly 0.33% sits in the top ten. Sequencing input: T cells isolated from PBMCs. These receptors were taken from a human donor in good health. Each CDR3 is given with its conserved first and last residue. A D gene is named only where the DNA matches it firmly. Clone size is shown for a subset of rows, as once, few, many or a class of expanded clone.

j_call d_call clone_size v_call cdr3_aa cdr3_nt
TRBJ2-5 . . TRBV9 CASSAGMQETQYF TGTGCCAGCAGCGCAGGGATGCAAGAGACCCAGTACTTC
TRBJ1-2 TRBD1 . TRBV19 CASTLGGWDRDDYGYTF TGTGCCAGTACCCTAGGTGGCTGGGACAGGGATGACTATGGCTACACCTTC
TRBJ2-3 . . TRBV6-5 CASSPTGEWDTQYF TGTGCCAGCAGCCCTACGGGAGAATGGGATACGCAGTATTTT
TRBJ1-4 . . TRBV6-5 CASSRLLVLGEKLFF TGTGCCAGCAGCCGACTATTGGTATTAGGTGAAAAACTGTTTTTT
TRBJ2-5 . . TRBV2 CASSLNRETQYF TGTGCCAGCTCCTTAAACAGGGAGACCCAGTACTTC
TRBJ2-7 TRBD2 once TRBV28 CASSSPLAGLTYEQYF TGTGCCAGCAGTTCCCCACTAGCGGGGCTTACCTACGAGCAGTACTTC
TRBJ1-4 TRBD1 . TRBV6-1 CASSAWTGGDEKLFF TGTGCCAGCAGTGCGTGGACAGGAGGGGATGAAAAACTGTTTTTT
TRBJ1-2 . . TRBV30 CAWSVQGGYTF TGTGCCTGGAGTGTACAGGGCGGCTACACCTTC
TRBJ2-2 . . TRBV4-3 CASSQDHRVIGELFF TGCGCCAGCAGCCAAGATCACAGGGTGATCGGGGAGCTGTTTTTT
TRBJ1-5 . . TRBV6-5 CASSPSGGFNQPQHF TGTGCCAGCAGTCCCTCCGGCGGATTCAATCAGCCCCAGCATTTT
TRBJ1-5 . once TRBV6-4 CASSASGGGGQPQHF TGTGCCAGCAGTGCCTCTGGGGGGGGAGGTCAGCCCCAGCATTTT
TRBJ2-5 . . TRBV7-9 CASSFSEQETQYF TGTGCCAGCAGCTTTTCCGAGCAAGAGACCCAGTACTTC
TRBJ2-7 . . TRBV19 CASSIVGVGSNEQYF TGTGCCAGTAGTATAGTCGGGGTTGGGTCCAACGAGCAGTACTTC